The TCR beta chain under discussion was sequenced for a study of cytomegalovirus exposure and HLA in healthy donors. The donors were healthy bone marrow donors. PCR involved 60 Vbeta and 13 Jbeta primers. Data came from immunoSEQ multiplex PCR; TCRdb stores just in-frame clones and leaves some out. The sample has some 100,000 clones, under 85% seen once. Per the germline V gene, CDR1 is SGHAT and CDR2 is FQNNGV. The CDR3 spans 12 residues. Study-level points and caveats: V- and J-gene trimming of TCR beta was linked (in a later analysis) to a missense DCLRE1C variant.

For this clone: The antigen is undetermined. The junction departs from germline at one end; a sequencing error may be responsible.

This sequence was found in a woman aged 45-65 years in good health and CMV-seropositive. Sequencing was done on a sample of PBMCs. V is TRBV11-2 and J is TRBJ2-7; D unclear. The chain's CDR3 is CASSLDTDEQYF. The CDR3 DNA reads as TGTGCCAGCAGCCTAGATACGGACGAGCAGTACTTC.